The 19 T cell receptor beta chains below were found in one sample sequenced in a study of read filtering for tumor transcriptome and immune sequencing. Molecular barcoded adaptors covering alpha/delta and beta/gamma chains were used on roughly 370 ng RNA. TCRdb reanalysed the reads using MiXCR and keeps one entry per CDR3 protein. The table shows about 58,000 distinct CDR3 sequences, with roughly an eighth occurring only once. The sequenced sample consisted of a population of CD138-negative cells sorted from bone marrow. The receptors here all came from a donor at least 40 years old with multiple myeloma.

This clonotype was counted many times. The chain couples TRBV7-3 to TRBJ1-1; 7 nucleotides align to TRBD1. The CDR3 runs to 15 residues. V shed 5 bases, J shed 8 bases, and the junction held 14 bases outside the gene matches. The V gene's germline CDR1 is SGHTA and CDR2 FQGTGA. The CDR3 spells CASSPRGPRPGEAFF. CDR3 bases: TGTGCCAGCAGCCCAAGGGGGCCCCGACCAGGGGAAGCTTTCTTT.

Ten or more counts support this clonotype. The chain uses TRBV27 and TRBJ2-3, with a possible D match to TRBD1 (6 bases). Trimming removed 5 bases at V and 2 bases at J, with 14 bases between. CDR3 length: 15 amino acids. Germline V gene lookup returns CDR1 MNHEY and CDR2 SMNVEV (reference sequence). CDR3 protein: CASSPGTTYTDTQYF. CDR3 sequence (DNA): TGTGCCAGCAGTCCGGGGACAACTTACACAGATACGCAGTATTTT.

This clonotype has at least ten counts. This chain connects TRBV2 to TRBJ2-7; tentatively, D is TRBD1 (6 bases). The CDR3 has 14 residues. Germline V gene data show CDR1 as SNHLY and CDR2 as FYNNEI. The V and J ends lost 6 bases and 7 bases respectively, with 19 bases between them. CDR3 in amino acids: CASSLRDTGLEQYF. The CDR3 bases are TGTGCCAGCAGCCTCAGGGACACGGGGTTGGAGCAGTACTTC.

This clonotype was observed many times. The chain is built from TRBV5-1 and TRBJ1-1; no clear D. CDR3 size: 15 residues. Germline loops: CDR1 SGHRS, CDR2 YFSETQ. V shed 0 bases and J shed 2 bases, with 11 bases lying between them. Written as DNA, the CDR3 is TGCGCCAGCAGCTTGGAAAGACGCAGAAACACTGAAGCTTTCTTT. Residues: CASSLERRRNTEAFF.

This clonotype came up many times. This sequence joins TRBV5-4 and TRBJ2-1; 7 nucleotides agree with TRBD2. Germline CDR1 and CDR2: SGHNT and YYREEE (reference sequence). V lost 1 base and J lost 7; bases outside the gene matches: 5. This CDR3 has 14 residues. CDR3 sequence reads: CASSLQTSTNEQFF. Here the CDR3 DNA reads TGTGCCAGCAGCTTGCAGACTAGCACGAATGAGCAGTTCTTC.

Many counts were recorded for this clonotype. The DNA is left out, because the CDR3 cannot be placed on it with certainty; the CDR3 is given as TCRdb lists it. The rearrangement uses TRBV2 and TRBJ2-1; the D call TRBD2 from the table was never checked on the DNA. Per the germline V gene, CDR1 is SNHLY and CDR2 is FYNNEI. Including both end residues, the CDR3 is 15 amino acids long. This chain's CDR3 is CASSEFGGGAYEQSF.

This clonotype showed up many times. V is TRBV3-1 and J is TRBJ2-5; weak D call: TRBD2 (5 bases). Trimming took 4 bases from V and 5 from J, leaving 14 bases between them. Germline V CDR1 and CDR2: LGHDT, YNNKEL (reference sequence). This CDR3 comprises 14 residues. CDR3 protein: CASSLRQPGETQYF. CDR3 DNA sequence: TGTGCCAGCAGCCTCCGCCAGCCGGGGGAGACCCAGTACTTC.

This clonotype was counted a few times. This chain uses TRBV20-1 with TRBJ1-3; no firm D call. This CDR3 comprises 12 residues. The germline CDR1 and CDR2 sequences are DFQATT and SNEGSKA (reference sequence). V was clipped by 2 bases and J by 8 bases, with 10 bases between them. The CDR3 region is CSARRSEDTIYF. DNA of the CDR3: TGCAGTGCTAGACGGTCCGAAGACACCATATATTTT.

This clonotype was seen repeatedly, ten times or more. Mismatch with germline at one junction end may stem from a read error. The rearrangement uses TRBV10-2 and TRBJ1-1; the D gene is possibly TRBD1 (5 bases). Per the germline V gene, CDR1 is WSHSY and CDR2 is SAAADI. The CDR3 spans 13 residues. The CDR3 sequence is CASSSGGNTEAFF. The CDR3 DNA follows: TGTGCCAGCAGCTCCGGGGGAAACACTGAAGCTTTCTTT.

This clonotype was found many times. V gene TRBV10-1 combines with J gene TRBJ1-5, with 7 nucleotides matching TRBD1. The CDR3 extends over 14 amino acids. J lost 9 bases, V lost 6 bases, and 11 bases had no gene match. Germline V gene lookup returns CDR1 WNHNN and CDR2 SYGVQD (reference sequence). CDR3 residues: CASRSRQGGGPQHF. CDR3 DNA sequence: TGCGCCAGCAGGTCGAGACAGGGCGGAGGGCCCCAGCATTTT.

This clonotype was picked up many times. This chain joins TRBV7-6 and TRBJ2-3; TRBD2 might be the D (5 bases). The germline V gene encodes CDR1 SGHVS and CDR2 FNYEAQ. The V end lost 5 bases, the J end lost 5 bases, and 8 bases lay between the germline ends. The CDR3 extends over 12 amino acids. DNA for the CDR3: TGTGCCAGCAGCCGGGGAGTAGATACGCAGTATTTT. This sequence encodes CASSRGVDTQYF.

The table lists this clonotype with many counts. The rearrangement links TRBV10-3 to TRBJ2-3; D is unclear. Per germline, CDR1 ENHRY and CDR2 SYGVKD. V gave up 2 bases and J gave up 2 bases, with 11 bases separating them. CDR3 size: 15 residues. For the CDR3, the DNA is TGTGCCATCAGTGAGGGCAACAGACTCACAGATACGCAGTATTTT. It specifies CAISEGNRLTDTQYF.

In its sample, this clonotype was seen many times. This chain uses TRBV6-6 with TRBJ2-2, with TRBD1 identical over 9 bases. Germline V gene data show CDR1 as MNHNY and CDR2 as SVGAGI (reference sequence). This CDR3 is 16 amino acids long. The J segment lost 7 bases and the V segment lost 0 bases, leaving 6 bases of the junction unmatched. CDR3 sequence: CASSYSGTGKGGELFF. The CDR3 nucleotides read TGTGCCAGCAGTTACTCGGGGACAGGGAAAGGCGGGGAGCTGTTTTTT.

This clonotype was detected many times. The rearrangement joins TRBV11-2 to TRBJ2-7, with D uncertain. The CDR3 sequence is 15 residues long. Germline CDR1 reads SGHAT; CDR2 reads FQNNGV. V lost 5 bases, J lost 2 bases, and 16 bases lay in between. The CDR3 is CASSLLRTVAYEQYF. The DNA of the CDR3 is TGTGCCAGCAGCCTCCTTAGGACGGTAGCCTACGAGCAGTACTTC.

The chain couples TRBV3-1 to TRBJ1-5, with unresolved D. CDR3 length: 14 residues. Trimming left V 0 bases short and J 7 bases short, with 10 bases between. Germline CDR1 reads LGHDT; CDR2 reads YNNKEL (reference sequence). The CDR3 sequence is CASSQDQVVQPQHF. CDR3 DNA: TGTGCCAGCAGCCAAGACCAGGTTGTCCAGCCCCAGCATTTT.

As to this clonotype: With a much larger clone just one base away, this may be a read error. V is TRBV4-1 and J is TRBJ1-5, with D possibly matching TRBD1 (6 bases). Per germline, CDR1 MGHRA and CDR2 YSYEKL. The CDR3 covers 17 residues. Here the CDR3 reads CAGSPSPKGVGNQPQHF. CDR3 bases: TGCGCCGGCAGCCCGTCACCCAAGGGGGTTGGAAATCAGCCCCAGCATTTT.

This clonotype was counted at least ten times. V is TRBV3-1 and J is TRBJ1-1, with a possible D match to TRBD1 (6 bases). The germline V and J ends were trimmed by 0 bases and 7 bases, with 15 bases remaining between them. The CDR3 runs 15 residues. Germline V gene data show CDR1 as LGHDT and CDR2 as YNNKEL (reference sequence). The CDR3 region is CASSQDPGEVDEAFF. For the CDR3, the DNA is TGTGCCAGCAGCCAAGATCCAGGGGAAGTGGATGAAGCTTTCTTT.

This clonotype was seen repeatedly, ten times or more. This chain connects TRBV7-2 to TRBJ2-1; 12 bases are a match to TRBD2. The CDR3 is 17 residues long. After removal of 2 bases from V and 7 bases from J, the junction contained 9 bases not matched to a gene. Germline V gene sequence: CDR1 SGHTA, CDR2 FQGNSA. CDR3 in DNA: TGTGCCAGCAGCTTAAGGGGGGCTAGCGGGGGGGATAATGAGCAGTTCTTC. Its protein is CASSLRGASGGDNEQFF.

This clonotype was found a few times. A much larger clonotype is one base distant, so this may be a read error. V and J are TRBV11-2 and TRBJ1-6; possibly TRBD1 for D (6 bases). The germline V gene has CDR1 SGHAT and CDR2 FQNNGV. The CDR3 has 15 residues. CDR3 DNA sequence: TGTGCCAGCAGCAGAACTAGCGGGACATTTTGGGGGCAGTACTTT. Amino acids: CASSRTSGTFWGQYF.